This T cell receptor (beta chain) was sequenced in a study of tumor-infiltrating lymphocytes in primary liver carcinoma. TCR beta cDNA was reverse-transcribed from about 0.45 ug of total RNA. The reaction used a constant-region primer and ProtoScript II reverse transcriptase. TCR beta libraries came from three nested multiplex PCR rounds using slightly modified ARM-PCR. TRBV1-TRBV30 forward primers paired with a C-beta reverse primer were used in the first two PCR rounds, which ran roughly 9 cycles each. Each CDR3 protein gets one entry after TCRdb re-called the multiplex PCR reads with MiXCR. This table has more than 100,000 distinct CDR3 sequences, about two thirds appearing once. From unsorted bulk tissue weighing about 20-31 mg, DNA and RNA were co-extracted. Germline CDR1 reads SGHNT; CDR2 reads YENEEA. CDR3 length: 11 residues. Findings and caveats of the study: Blood fell significantly below tumors in its top-250-clone fraction (p = 0.039).

About this clonotype itself: The antigen is not known.

Sequenced: tumor-adjacent normal liver tissue. The TCR was taken from a woman aged 60-75 years with primary liver carcinoma and hepatitis B virus infection. The V gene is TRBV11-3, the J gene TRBJ1-4, with a tentative D call TRBD1 (6 bases). CDR3 sequence: CVNSLRGKLFF. CDR3 DNA: TGTGTCAACAGCTTAAGGGGGAAACTGTTTTTT. The full variable domain, completed using reference TRBV11-3 and TRBJ1-4, is EAGVVQSPRYKIIEKKQPVAFWCNPISGHNTLYWYLQNLGQGPELLIRYENEEAVDDSQLPKDRFSAERLKGVDSTLKIQPAELGDSAVYLCVNSLRGKLFFGSGTQLSVL.